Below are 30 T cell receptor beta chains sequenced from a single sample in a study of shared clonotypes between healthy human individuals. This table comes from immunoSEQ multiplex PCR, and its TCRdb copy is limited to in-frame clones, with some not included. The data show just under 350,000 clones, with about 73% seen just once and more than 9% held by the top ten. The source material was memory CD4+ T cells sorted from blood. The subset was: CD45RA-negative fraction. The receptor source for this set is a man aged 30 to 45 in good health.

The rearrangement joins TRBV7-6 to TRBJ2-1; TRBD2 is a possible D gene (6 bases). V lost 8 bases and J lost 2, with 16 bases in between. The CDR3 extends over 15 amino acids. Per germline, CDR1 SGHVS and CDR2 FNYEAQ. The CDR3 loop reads CASGSGGLTYNEQFF. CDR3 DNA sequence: TGTGCCAGCGGGAGTGGGGGGTTGACCTACAATGAGCAGTTCTTC.

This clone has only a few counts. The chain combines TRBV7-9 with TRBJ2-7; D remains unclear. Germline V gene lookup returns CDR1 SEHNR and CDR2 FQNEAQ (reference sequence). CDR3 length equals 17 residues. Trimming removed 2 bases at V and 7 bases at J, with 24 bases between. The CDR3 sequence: CASSLYSAGSLYWEQYF. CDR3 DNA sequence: TGTGCCAGCAGCTTATATTCGGCAGGTAGTCTCTACTGGGAGCAGTACTTC.

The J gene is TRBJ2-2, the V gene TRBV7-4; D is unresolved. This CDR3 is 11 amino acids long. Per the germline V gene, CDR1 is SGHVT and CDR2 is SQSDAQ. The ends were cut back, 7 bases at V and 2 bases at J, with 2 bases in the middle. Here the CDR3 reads CASTNTGELFF. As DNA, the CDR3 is TGTGCCAGCACTAACACCGGGGAGCTGTTTTTT. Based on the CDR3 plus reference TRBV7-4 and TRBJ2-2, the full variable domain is GAGVSQSPRYKVAKRGRDVALRCDSISGHVTLYWYRQTLGQGSEVLTYSQSDAQRDKSGRPSGRFSAERPERSVSTLKIQRTEQGDSAVYLCASTNTGELFFGEGSRLTVL.

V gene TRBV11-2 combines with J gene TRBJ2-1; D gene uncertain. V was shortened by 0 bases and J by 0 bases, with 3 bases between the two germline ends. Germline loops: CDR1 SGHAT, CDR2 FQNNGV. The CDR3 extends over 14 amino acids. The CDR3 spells CASSLDHSYNEQFF. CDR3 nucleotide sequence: TGTGCCAGCAGCTTAGACCACTCCTACAATGAGCAGTTCTTC.

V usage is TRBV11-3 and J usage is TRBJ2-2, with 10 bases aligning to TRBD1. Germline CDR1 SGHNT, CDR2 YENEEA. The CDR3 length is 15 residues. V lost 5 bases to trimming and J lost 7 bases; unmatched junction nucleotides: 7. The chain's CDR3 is CASSHGTGVVGELFF. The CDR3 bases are TGTGCCAGCAGCCACGGGACAGGGGTCGTCGGGGAGCTGTTTTTT.

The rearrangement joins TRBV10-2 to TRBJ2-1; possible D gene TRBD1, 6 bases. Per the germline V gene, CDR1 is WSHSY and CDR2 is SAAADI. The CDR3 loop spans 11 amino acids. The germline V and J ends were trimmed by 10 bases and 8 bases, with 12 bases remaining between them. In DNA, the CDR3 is TGCGCCATCCTCAGGGGAGATGAGCAGTTCTTC. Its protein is CAILRGDEQFF.

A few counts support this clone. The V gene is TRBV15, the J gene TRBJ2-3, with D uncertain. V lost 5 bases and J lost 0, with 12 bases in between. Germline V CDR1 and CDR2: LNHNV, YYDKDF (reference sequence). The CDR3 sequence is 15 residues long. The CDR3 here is CATSGQAPSTDTQYF. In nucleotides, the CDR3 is TGTGCCACCAGCGGGCAAGCGCCTAGCACAGATACGCAGTATTTT.

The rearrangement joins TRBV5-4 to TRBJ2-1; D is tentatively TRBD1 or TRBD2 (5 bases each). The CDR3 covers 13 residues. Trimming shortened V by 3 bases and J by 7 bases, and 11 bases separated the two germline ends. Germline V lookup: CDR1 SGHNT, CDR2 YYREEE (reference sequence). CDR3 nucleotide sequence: TGTGCCAGCAGCTCCCGGGACGGAAATGAGCAGTTCTTC. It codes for CASSSRDGNEQFF.

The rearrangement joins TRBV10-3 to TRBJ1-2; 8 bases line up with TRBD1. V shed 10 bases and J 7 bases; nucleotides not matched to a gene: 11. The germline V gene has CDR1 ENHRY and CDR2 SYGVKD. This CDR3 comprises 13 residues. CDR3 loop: CATRQTTGGGYTF. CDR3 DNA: TGTGCCACACGCCAAACTACAGGGGGTGGCTACACCTTC.

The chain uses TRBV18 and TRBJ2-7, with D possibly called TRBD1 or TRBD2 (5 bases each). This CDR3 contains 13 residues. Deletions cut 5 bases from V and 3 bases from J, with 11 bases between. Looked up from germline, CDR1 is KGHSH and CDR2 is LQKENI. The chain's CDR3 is CASSFGTHYEQYF. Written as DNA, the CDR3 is TGTGCCAGCTCATTCGGGACCCACTACGAGCAGTACTTC. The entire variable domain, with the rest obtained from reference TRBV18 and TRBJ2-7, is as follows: NAGVMQNPRHLVRRRGQEARLRCSPMKGHSHVYWYRQLPEEGLKFMVYLQKENIIDESGMPKERFSAEFPKEGPSILRIQQVVRGDSAAYFCASSFGTHYEQYFGPGTRLTVT.

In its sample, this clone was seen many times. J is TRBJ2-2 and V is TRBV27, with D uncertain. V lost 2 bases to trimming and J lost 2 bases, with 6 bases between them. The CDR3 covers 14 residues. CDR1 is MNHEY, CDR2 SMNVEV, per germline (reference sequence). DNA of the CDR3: TGTGCCAGCAGTTTAAAGCGTAACACCGGGGAGCTGTTTTTT. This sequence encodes CASSLKRNTGELFF.

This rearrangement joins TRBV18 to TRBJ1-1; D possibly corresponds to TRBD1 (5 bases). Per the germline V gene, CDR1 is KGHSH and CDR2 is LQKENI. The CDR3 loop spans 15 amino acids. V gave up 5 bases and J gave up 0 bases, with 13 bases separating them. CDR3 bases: TGTGCCAGCTCAACGGGGCGGGGAATGAACACTGAAGCTTTCTTT. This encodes CASSTGRGMNTEAFF. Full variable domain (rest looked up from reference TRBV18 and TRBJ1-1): NAGVMQNPRHLVRRRGQEARLRCSPMKGHSHVYWYRQLPEEGLKFMVYLQKENIIDESGMPKERFSAEFPKEGPSILRIQQVVRGDSAAYFCASSTGRGMNTEAFFGQGTRLTVV.

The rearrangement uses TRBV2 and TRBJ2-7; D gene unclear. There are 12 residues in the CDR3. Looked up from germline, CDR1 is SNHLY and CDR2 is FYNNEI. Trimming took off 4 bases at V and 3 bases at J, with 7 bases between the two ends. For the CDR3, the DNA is TGTGCCAGCAGTGGAGAAAGCTACGAGCAGTACTTC. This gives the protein CASSGESYEQYF.

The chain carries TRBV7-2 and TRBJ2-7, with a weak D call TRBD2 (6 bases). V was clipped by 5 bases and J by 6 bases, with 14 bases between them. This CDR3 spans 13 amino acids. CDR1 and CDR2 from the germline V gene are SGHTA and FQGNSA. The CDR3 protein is CASSVGRLVEQYF. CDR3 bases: TGTGCCAGCAGCGTAGGGAGACTAGTCGAGCAGTACTTC.

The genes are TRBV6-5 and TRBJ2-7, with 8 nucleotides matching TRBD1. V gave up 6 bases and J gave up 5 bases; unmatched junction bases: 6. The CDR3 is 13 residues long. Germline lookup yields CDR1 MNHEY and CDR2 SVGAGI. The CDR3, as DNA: TGTGCCAGCAGACCCCGACAGGGGAACGAGCAGTACTTC. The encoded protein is CASRPRQGNEQYF.

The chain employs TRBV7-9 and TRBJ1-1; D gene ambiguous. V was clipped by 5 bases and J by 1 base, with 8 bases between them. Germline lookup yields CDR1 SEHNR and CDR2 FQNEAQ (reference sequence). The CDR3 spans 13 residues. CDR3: CASSRNRNTEAFF. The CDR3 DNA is TGTGCCAGCAGCCGAAACAGGAACACTGAAGCTTTCTTT.

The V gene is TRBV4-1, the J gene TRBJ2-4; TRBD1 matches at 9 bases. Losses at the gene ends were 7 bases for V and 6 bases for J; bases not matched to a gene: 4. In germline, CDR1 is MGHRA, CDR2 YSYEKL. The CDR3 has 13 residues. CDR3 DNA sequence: TGCGCCAGCATGGGACAGGGAGGAAACATTCAGTACTTC. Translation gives CASMGQGGNIQYF.

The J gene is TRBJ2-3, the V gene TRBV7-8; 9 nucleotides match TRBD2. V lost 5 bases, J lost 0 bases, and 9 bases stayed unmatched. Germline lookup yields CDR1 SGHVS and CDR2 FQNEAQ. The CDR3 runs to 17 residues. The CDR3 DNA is TGTGCCAGCAGCGCGAGGGCGGGAGGGTCTAGCACAGATACGCAGTATTTT. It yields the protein CASSARAGGSSTDTQYF.

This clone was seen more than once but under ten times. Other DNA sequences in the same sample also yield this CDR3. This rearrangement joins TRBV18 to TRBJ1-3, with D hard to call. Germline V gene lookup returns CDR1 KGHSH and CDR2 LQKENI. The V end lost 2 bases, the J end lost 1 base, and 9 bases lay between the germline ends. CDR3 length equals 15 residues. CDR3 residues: CASSPEGLSGNTIYF. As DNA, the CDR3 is TGTGCCAGCTCACCAGAGGGTCTTTCTGGAAACACCATATATTTT. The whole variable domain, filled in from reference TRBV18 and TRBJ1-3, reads NAGVMQNPRHLVRRRGQEARLRCSPMKGHSHVYWYRQLPEEGLKFMVYLQKENIIDESGMPKERFSAEFPKEGPSILRIQQVVRGDSAAYFCASSPEGLSGNTIYFGEGSWLTVV.

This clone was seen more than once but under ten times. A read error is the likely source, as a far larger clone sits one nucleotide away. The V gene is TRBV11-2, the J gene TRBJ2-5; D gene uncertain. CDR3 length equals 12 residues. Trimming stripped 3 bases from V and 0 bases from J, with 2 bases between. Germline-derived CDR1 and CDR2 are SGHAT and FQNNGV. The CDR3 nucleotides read TGTGCCAGCAGCTTTGACCAAGAGACCCAGTACTTC. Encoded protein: CASSFDQETQYF.

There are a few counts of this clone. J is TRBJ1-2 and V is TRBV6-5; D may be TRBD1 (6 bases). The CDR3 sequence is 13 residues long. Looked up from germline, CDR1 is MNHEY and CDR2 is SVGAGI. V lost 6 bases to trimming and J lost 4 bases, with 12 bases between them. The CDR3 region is CASRRQALYGYTF. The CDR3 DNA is TGTGCCAGCAGAAGACAGGCCCTCTATGGCTACACCTTC.

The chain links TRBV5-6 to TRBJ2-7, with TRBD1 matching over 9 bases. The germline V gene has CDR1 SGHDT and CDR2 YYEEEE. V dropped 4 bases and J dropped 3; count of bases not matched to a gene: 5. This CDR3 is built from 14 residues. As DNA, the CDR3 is TGTGCCAGCAGCGCTCGGGACAGGGTCTACGAGCAGTACTTC. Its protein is CASSARDRVYEQYF.

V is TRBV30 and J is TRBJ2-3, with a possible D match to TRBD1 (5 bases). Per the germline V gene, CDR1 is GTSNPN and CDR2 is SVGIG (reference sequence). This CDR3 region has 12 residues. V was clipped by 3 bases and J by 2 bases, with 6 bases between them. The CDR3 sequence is CAWRTDTDTQYF. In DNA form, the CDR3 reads TGTGCCTGGAGGACAGACACAGATACGCAGTATTTT.

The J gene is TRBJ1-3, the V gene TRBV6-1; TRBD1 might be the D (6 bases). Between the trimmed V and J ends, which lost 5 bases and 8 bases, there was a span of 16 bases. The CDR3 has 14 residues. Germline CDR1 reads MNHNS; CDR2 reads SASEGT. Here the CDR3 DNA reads TGTGCCAGCAGTACCCACAGGGTAATAGACACCATATATTTT. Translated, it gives CASSTHRVIDTIYF.

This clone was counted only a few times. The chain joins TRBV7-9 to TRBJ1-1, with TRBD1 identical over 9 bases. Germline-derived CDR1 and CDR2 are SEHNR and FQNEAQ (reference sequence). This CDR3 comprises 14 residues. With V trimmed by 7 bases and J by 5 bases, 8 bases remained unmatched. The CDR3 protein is CASIKQGAGTEAFF. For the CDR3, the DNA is TGTGCCAGCATCAAACAGGGGGCCGGGACTGAAGCTTTCTTT.

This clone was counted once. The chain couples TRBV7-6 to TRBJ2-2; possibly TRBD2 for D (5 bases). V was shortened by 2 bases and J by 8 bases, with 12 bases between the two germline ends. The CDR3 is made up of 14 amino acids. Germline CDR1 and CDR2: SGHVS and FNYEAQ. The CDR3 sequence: CASSLMGVGGELFF. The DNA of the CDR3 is TGTGCCAGCAGCTTAATGGGAGTAGGAGGGGAGCTGTTTTTT.

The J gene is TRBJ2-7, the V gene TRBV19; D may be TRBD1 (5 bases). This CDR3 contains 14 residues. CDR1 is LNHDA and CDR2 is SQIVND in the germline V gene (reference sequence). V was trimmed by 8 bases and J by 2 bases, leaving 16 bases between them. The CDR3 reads CASSMGRVAYEQYF. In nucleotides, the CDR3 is TGTGCCAGTTCCATGGGCAGGGTGGCCTACGAGCAGTACTTC.

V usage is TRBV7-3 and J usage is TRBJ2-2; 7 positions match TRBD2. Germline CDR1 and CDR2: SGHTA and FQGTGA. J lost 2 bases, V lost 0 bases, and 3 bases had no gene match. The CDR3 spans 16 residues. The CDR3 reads CASSLTPSGNTGELFF. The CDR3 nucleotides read TGTGCCAGCAGCTTAACGCCTAGCGGAAACACCGGGGAGCTGTTTTTT.

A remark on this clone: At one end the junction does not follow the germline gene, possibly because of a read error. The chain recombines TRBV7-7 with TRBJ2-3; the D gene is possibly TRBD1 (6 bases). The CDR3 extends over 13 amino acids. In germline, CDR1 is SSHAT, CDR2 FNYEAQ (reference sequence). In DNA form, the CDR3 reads TGTGCTAGCAGCCGGACAGGCACAGATACGCAGTATTTT. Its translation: CASSRTGTDTQYF.

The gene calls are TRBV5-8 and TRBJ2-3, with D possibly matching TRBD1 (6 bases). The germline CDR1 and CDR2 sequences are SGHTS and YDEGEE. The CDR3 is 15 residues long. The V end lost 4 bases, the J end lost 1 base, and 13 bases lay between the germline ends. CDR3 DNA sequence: TGTGCCAGCAGCCGCGGACAGCCCGGCACAGATACGCAGTATTTT. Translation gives CASSRGQPGTDTQYF.